These T cell receptor beta chains were read from a single sample in a study of blood T cell repertoires in COVID-19. Profiled with immunoSEQ multiplex PCR; TCRdb holds only in-frame clones, not every one. The table shows about 200,000 clones, with roughly 82% occurring only once. Material for sequencing was PBMCs or T cells enriched from blood (not recorded which). The receptors stem from a man aged 35 to 55 who had recovered from COVID-19. The CDR3 runs from the conserved cysteine through the conserved F or W. The order of the fields is CDR3 length, clone size, D gene, J gene, V gene, CDR3 DNA, CDR3 protein. A D gene is named only where the DNA matches it firmly. The size entry is marked missing in some rows and otherwise reads once, few, many or a size class.

15,.,.,TRBJ1-1,TRBV10-3,TGTGCCATCAGTGGAGCGGGGGCGGGGGAGACTGAAGCTTTCTTT,CAISGAGAGETEAFF
15,.,TRBD2,TRBJ2-1,TRBV5-1,TGCGCCAGCAGCTTGTTAAGCGGGATCCACAATGAGCAGTTCTTC,CASSLLSGIHNEQFF
12,many,.,TRBJ2-2,TRBV24-1,TGTGCCACCAGTGTGAGAACCGGGGAGCTGTTTTTT,CATSVRTGELFF
16,.,TRBD1,TRBJ1-2,TRBV2,TGTGCCAGCAGTGAAGTTTGGGGACAGGGTCTGGGGGGCTACACCTTC,CASSEVWGQGLGGYTF
17,.,TRBD1,TRBJ2-5,TRBV27,TGTGCCAGCAGTTACCTGGGACAGGGAGTTGGCCAAGAGACCCAGTACTTC,CASSYLGQGVGQETQYF
18,.,TRBD1,TRBJ2-2,TRBV24-1,TGTGCCACCAGTGACACAGCCGGGACAGGGGTGAACACCGGGGAGCTGTTTTTT,CATSDTAGTGVNTGELFF
12,.,.,TRBJ1-1,TRBV5-4,TGTGCCAGTACACCACAGGGCACTGAAGCTTTCTTT,CASTPQGTEAFF
13,few,.,TRBJ1-2,TRBV24-1,TGTGCCACCAGTGACGGGGCGGGGTATGGCTACACCTTC,CATSDGAGYGYTF
17,.,TRBD2,TRBJ2-5,TRBV6-1,TGTGCCAGCAGTGATTACTTAGCGGGAGGGCTGGGAGAGACCCAGTACTTC,CASSDYLAGGLGETQYF
14,.,.,TRBJ1-4,TRBV7-2,TGTGCCAGCAGCTTTGGACAGTTTAGCGAAAAACTGTTTTTT,CASSFGQFSEKLFF
13,.,.,TRBJ2-7,TRBV7-9,TGTGCCAGCAGCTTAGCTAGCGGAGGGGAGCAGTACTTC,CASSLASGGEQYF
15,.,.,TRBJ1-4,TRBV4-3,TGCGCCAGCAGCCAAGACCGGGGTCCCAATGAAAAACTGTTTTTT,CASSQDRGPNEKLFF
14,once,.,TRBJ1-5,TRBV6-5,TGTGCCAGTAGGGGCGGATATAGCAATCAGCCCCAGCATTTT,CASRGGYSNQPQHF
15,.,.,TRBJ1-4,TRBV3-1/TRBV3-2,TGTGCCAGCAGCCAATTCGGGGGAACTAATGAAAAACTGTTTTTT,CASSQFGGTNEKLFF
15,.,.,TRBJ2-1,TRBV7-3,TGTGCCAGCAGCGTTAGCGGTTCCTCCTACAATGAGCAGTTCTTC,CASSVSGSSYNEQFF
12,.,.,TRBJ2-7,TRBV6-1,TGTGCCAGCAGTGATAGCCTCTACGAGCAGTACTTC,CASSDSLYEQYF
17,.,.,TRBJ1-6,TRBV27,TGTGCCAGCAGCTTTACGTCTCTCAGGGGCTATAATTCACCCCTCCACTTT,CASSFTSLRGYNSPLHF
16,few,.,TRBJ1-1,TRBV28,TGTGCCAGCAGTTTCCCGAACGCAGGGAGGAGCACTGAAGCTTTCTTT,CASSFPNAGRSTEAFF
16,.,TRBD1,TRBJ2-3,TRBV24-1,TGTGCCACCAGTGAACGGACAGGGTTGGACACAGATACGCAGTATTTT,CATSERTGLDTDTQYF
15,once,.,TRBJ1-4,TRBV5-6,TGTGCCAGCAGCTTGGCCCAACTCTTCAATGAAAAACTGTTTTTT,CASSLAQLFNEKLFF
15,.,TRBD1,TRBJ1-2,TRBV30,TGTGCCTGGAGTGTACGGGAAGGGGGCGCGAGTGGCTACACCTTC,CAWSVREGGASGYTF
14,.,TRBD1,TRBJ2-7,TRBV24-1,TGTGCCACCAGTGATAGGGACAGGACCTACGAGCAGTACTTC,CATSDRDRTYEQYF
15,.,TRBD1,TRBJ1-4,TRBV27,TGTGCCAGCAGTTTATCGACAGGGCTGCATGAAAAACTGTTTTTT,CASSLSTGLHEKLFF
15,.,.,TRBJ2-1,TRBV5-1,TGCGCCAGCAGCTTGGTTCGAGCTGCGTTGAATGAGCAGTTCTTC,CASSLVRAALNEQFF
17,.,.,TRBJ2-2,TRBV4-2,TGTGCCAGCAGCCAAGACGGGGAGCCCTCGAACACCGGGGAGCTGTTTTTT,CASSQDGEPSNTGELFF
14,.,.,TRBJ1-4,TRBV18,TGTGCCAGCTCATCTGACAGAGCTAATGAAAAACTGTTTTTT,CASSSDRANEKLFF
16,few,.,TRBJ1-2,TRBV7-9,TGTGCCAGCAGCTTAGGATCTGGGGAGGGTACCTATGGCTACACCTTC,CASSLGSGEGTYGYTF
15,.,.,TRBJ1-4,TRBV15,TGTGCCACCAGCAGAGAAGACAGGCTGGGGGAAAAACTGTTTTTT,CATSREDRLGEKLFF
15,.,TRBD2,TRBJ2-7,TRBV28,TGTGCCAGCAGTCCCCGGGGAGCGGGGGCCTACGAGCAGTACTTC,CASSPRGAGAYEQYF
16,.,TRBD2,TRBJ2-3,TRBV10-3,TGTGCCATCAGTGAGAGCGGGAGAAGTAACCAACACACCCAGTATTTT,CAISESGRSNQHTQYF
15,.,TRBD2,TRBJ2-3,TRBV9,TGTGCCAGCAGCGTCGGCGGGAGGGGCCAAGATACGCAGTATTTT,CASSVGGRGQDTQYF
11,.,.,TRBJ2-1,TRBV2,TGTGCCAGCAGTGACCAGCGAGAGCAGTTCTTC,CASSDQREQFF
13,.,.,TRBJ1-5,TRBV19,TGTGCCAGTAGTATAAGGGGGAATCAGCCCCAGCATTTT,CASSIRGNQPQHF
16,.,.,TRBJ2-5,TRBV28,TGTGCCAGCAGTCCACCCGACGACAGGCCTCAAGAGACCCAGTACTTC,CASSPPDDRPQETQYF
15,once,.,TRBJ2-7,TRBV18,TGTGCCAGCTCACCGGACCGGGACTCCTCCTACGAGCAGTACTTC,CASSPDRDSSYEQYF
16,.,.,TRBJ1-6,TRBV9,TGTGCCAGCAGCGTAGGGGGAGGCTCCTATAATTCACCCCTCCACTTT,CASSVGGGSYNSPLHF
15,.,.,TRBJ1-6,TRBV30,TGTGCCTGGAGTGTCGGGACAACCAATAATTCACCCCTCCACTTT,CAWSVGTTNNSPLHF
13,.,.,TRBJ2-3,TRBV3-1/TRBV3-2,TGTGCCAGCAGCCAACTTCGCACAGATACGCAGTATTTT,CASSQLRTDTQYF
18,.,.,TRBJ2-2,TRBV5-4,TGTGCCAGCAGCTTGGGACCCAACACTAGGAGGGAGACCGGGGAGCTGTTTTTT,CASSLGPNTRRETGELFF
15,.,.,TRBJ1-1,TRBV5-5,TGTGCCAGCAGCTTTGAACCGACAGGGAACACTGAAGCTTTCTTT,CASSFEPTGNTEAFF
13,.,TRBD1,TRBJ2-1,TRBV5-1,TGCGCCAGCAGCCTGGGGGGACAGGGGGAGCAGTTCTTC,CASSLGGQGEQFF
18,once,TRBD2,TRBJ2-1,TRBV7-2,TGTGCCAGCAGCCGTCCCGGGACTAGCGGGAGGGCCCCAAATGAGCAGTTCTTC,CASSRPGTSGRAPNEQFF
14,.,TRBD2,TRBJ2-1,TRBV6-5,TGTGCCAGCAGTTTGGGACTAGCGGGACATGAGCAGTTCTTC,CASSLGLAGHEQFF
16,.,TRBD2,TRBJ2-1,TRBV6-5,TGTGCCAGCAGTTACTCCGGGACTAGCGGGAATTTTGAGCAGTTCTTC,CASSYSGTSGNFEQFF
15,.,.,TRBJ2-3,TRBV10-3,TGTGCCATCAGTGATCGAAGTGAGGGCACAGATACGCAGTATTTT,CAISDRSEGTDTQYF
17,.,TRBD2,TRBJ2-1,TRBV24-1,TGTGCCACCAGTGACGGGACTAGCGGGAGAATCCACAATGAGCAGTTCTTC,CATSDGTSGRIHNEQFF
13,.,.,TRBJ2-7,TRBV4-3,TGCGCCAGCAGCCAAGAGGAGGGGAACGAGCAGTACTTC,CASSQEEGNEQYF
15,.,.,TRBJ2-7,TRBV4-3,TGCGCCAGCAGCCAAGAATTCCACCCACCGGGGGAGCAGTACTTC,CASSQEFHPPGEQYF
11,.,.,TRBJ2-7,TRBV3-1/TRBV3-2,TGTGCCAGCAGTCGCGCGGGCGAGCAGTACTTC,CASSRAGEQYF
17,.,.,TRBJ2-2,TRBV7-9,TGTGCCAGCAGCCCAACCTACGGACATGAAAACACCGGGGAGCTGTTTTTT,CASSPTYGHENTGELFF
13,.,.,TRBJ1-2,TRBV5-6,TGTGCCAGCAGCTTCGGCAGCGGGTGGGGCTACACCTTC,CASSFGSGWGYTF
14,once,TRBD1,TRBJ1-4,TRBV10-3,TGTGCCATCGGGACAGGGCGACCTAATGAAAAACTGTTTTTT,CAIGTGRPNEKLFF
14,.,TRBD1,TRBJ1-2,TRBV7-9,TGTGCCAGCAGCTTGGGACAGGAAAACTATGGCTACACCTTC,CASSLGQENYGYTF
14,.,TRBD1,TRBJ2-7,TRBV28,TGTGCCAGCATAGGGACAGGGCTCTCCTACGAGCAGTACTTC,CASIGTGLSYEQYF